This T cell receptor (beta chain) was profiled in a study of blood T cell repertoires in COVID-19. The CDR3 length is 15 residues. V gave up 2 bases and J gave up 4 bases; unmatched junction bases: 8. In germline, CDR1 is MGHRA, CDR2 YSYEKL. This clone was seen more than once but under ten times. In the authors' workflow: How many nucleated cells were present was estimated from reference gene primer amplification. Libraries were prepared by immunoSEQ multiplex PCR; TCRdb keeps only in-frame clonotypes and omits some of them. V, J and clone size were drawn from that table, and D and trimming were deduced from the DNA. Of roughly 100,000 clones listed, about 77% are singletons.

Sequenced: peripheral blood. This TCR came from an elderly woman with acute or convalescent COVID-19. The chain employs TRBV4-1 and TRBJ2-7, with 7 bases that match TRBD1. The DNA for the CDR3 is TGCGCCAGCAGCCAACCAGACAGGGAACTTTACGAGCAGTACTTC. It specifies CASSQPDRELYEQYF.